This entry lists 22 T cell receptor beta chains sequenced from one sample in a study of T cell responses to AZD1222 COVID-19 vaccine. Repertoires were generated with immunoSEQ multiplex PCR, while TCRdb's copy carries only in-frame clones and drops some. The profile shows around 120,000 clones, about 89% of them singletons. Sequenced material: peripheral blood, taken 28 days after the second AZD1222 dose. The receptors were sampled from an adult who received the AZD1222 COVID-19 vaccine.

CDR3 region: CASSEETLATDTQYF. The CDR3 coding sequence is TGTGCCAGCAGTGAAGAGACCCTGGCCACAGATACGCAGTATTTT. V is TRBV2 and J is TRBJ2-3; D ambiguous. Germline CDR1 SNHLY, CDR2 FYNNEI. V was trimmed by 1 base and J by 2 bases, leaving 10 bases between them. This CDR3 is built from 15 residues.

The chain uses TRBV30 and TRBJ1-3; weak D call: TRBD1 (6 bases). Germline V gives CDR1 GTSNPN, CDR2 SVGIG (reference sequence). V was trimmed by 2 bases and J by 1 base, leaving 12 bases between them. The CDR3 is made up of 15 amino acids. CDR3 in amino acids: CAWSQGQISGNTIYF. In nucleotides, the CDR3 is TGTGCCTGGAGTCAGGGGCAGATATCTGGAAACACCATATATTTT. Full variable domain (remainder filled in from reference TRBV30 and TRBJ1-3): SQTIHQWPATLVQPVGSPLSLECTVEGTSNPNLYWYRQAAGRGLQLLFYSVGIGQISSEVPQNLSASRPQDRQFILSSKKLLLSDSGFYLCAWSQGQISGNTIYFGEGSWLTVV.

The chain employs TRBV30 and TRBJ1-2; D unresolved. The length of the CDR3 is 13 residues. Looked up from germline, CDR1 is GTSNPN and CDR2 is SVGIG (reference sequence). With 1 base removed from V and 3 bases from J, the gap between germline ends came to 9 bases. The CDR3 region is CAWSENYHYGYTF. CDR3 in DNA: TGTGCCTGGAGTGAAAATTATCACTATGGCTACACCTTC.

The CDR3: CASSLEPGQGSNEQFF. The CDR3 nucleotides are TGTGCCAGCAGCTTGGAGCCGGGACAGGGGTCAAATGAGCAGTTCTTC. This chain uses TRBV5-4 with TRBJ2-1, with 10 bases matching TRBD1. Germline values: CDR1 SGHNT, CDR2 YYREEE (reference sequence). The V and J ends lost 0 bases and 7 bases, in that order; junction bases with no gene match: 7. This CDR3 has 16 residues.

This clone has more than one count but fewer than ten. The genes are TRBV27 and TRBJ1-2, with D unclear. Germline V gene lookup returns CDR1 MNHEY and CDR2 SMNVEV (reference sequence). The V gene lost 3 bases and the J gene lost 6 bases, with 11 bases spanning the gap. The CDR3 has 13 residues. CDR3 in amino acids: CASSLDGTDGYTF. In nucleotides, the CDR3 is TGTGCCAGCAGTTTGGATGGCACGGATGGCTACACCTTC.

The gene calls are TRBV27 and TRBJ2-1, with a tentative D call TRBD1 (5 bases). Between the trimmed V and J ends, which lost 2 bases and 0 bases, there was a span of 8 bases. CDR1 is MNHEY, CDR2 SMNVEV, per germline (reference sequence). This CDR3 contains 15 residues. In DNA, the CDR3 is TGTGCCAGCAGTTTAGGACAACTCTCCTACAATGAGCAGTTCTTC. Protein sequence: CASSLGQLSYNEQFF.

The V call is TRBV6-2 or TRBV6-3, the J call TRBJ2-1, with 11 bases identical to TRBD2. Germline V gene lookup returns CDR1 MNHEY and CDR2 SVGEGT. The CDR3 loop spans 18 amino acids. With 4 bases clipped from V and 0 bases from J, the junction kept 8 bases outside the gene matches. In nucleotides, the CDR3 is TGTGCCAGCAGTTCTAGGACTAGCGGGCCGAGCTCCTACAATGAGCAGTTCTTC. As protein: CASSSRTSGPSSYNEQFF.

The J gene is TRBJ2-3, the V gene TRBV21-1. TRBV21-1 corresponds to a pseudogene. The CDR3 is 16 residues long. The CDR3 DNA is TGTGCCAGCAGCAAAAGCCAGGGAGATAGCACAGATACGCAGTATTTT. Encoded protein: CASSKSQGDSTDTQYF.

The chain employs TRBV2 and TRBJ1-1; a possible D gene is TRBD1 (5 bases). V lost 4 bases to trimming and J lost 6 bases, with 12 bases between them. The CDR3 loop spans 13 amino acids. Germline V CDR1 and CDR2: SNHLY, FYNNEI. The CDR3 coding sequence is TGTGCCAGCAGTGTCATAACGGGGGCTGAAGCTTTCTTT. It encodes CASSVITGAEAFF.

V is TRBV27 and J is TRBJ1-2; D uncertain. Germline CDR1 reads MNHEY; CDR2 reads SMNVEV (reference sequence). V was clipped by 5 bases and J by 1 base, with 11 bases between them. The CDR3 runs 14 residues. CDR3 in amino acids: CASSTRHLNYGYTF. Here the CDR3 DNA reads TGTGCCAGCAGTACTCGACACCTTAACTATGGCTACACCTTC.

The chain is built from TRBV7-3 and TRBJ2-6; D is unresolved. V dropped 3 bases and J dropped 0 bases, with 9 bases sitting between them. This CDR3 comprises 16 residues. Germline V gene sequence: CDR1 SGHTA, CDR2 FQGTGA. CDR3 DNA: TGTGCCAGCAGCTTTGCCCGGCTCTCTGGGGCCAACGTCCTGACTTTC. Translating it yields CASSFARLSGANVLTF.

This rearrangement joins TRBV4-1 to TRBJ1-1; D possibly corresponds to TRBD1 (6 bases). Trimming shortened V by 7 bases and J by 1 base, and 19 bases separated the two germline ends. The length of the CDR3 is 16 residues. The germline V gene encodes CDR1 MGHRA and CDR2 YSYEKL. The CDR3 bases are TGCGCCAGCACCTCCCGGGGGCGGGCCGGGAACACTGAAGCTTTCTTT. This codes for CASTSRGRAGNTEAFF.

The gene calls are TRBV7-3 and TRBJ2-2; D may be TRBD1 (5 bases). There are 16 residues in the CDR3. The V end lost 5 bases, the J end lost 0 bases, and 13 bases lay between the germline ends. The germline CDR1 and CDR2 sequences are SGHTA and FQGTGA. The CDR3, as DNA: TGTGCCAGCAGCCTTCTTGGGGCTGCGAACACCGGGGAGCTGTTTTTT. It yields the protein CASSLLGAANTGELFF.

The genes are TRBV7-3 and TRBJ2-7, with D possibly being TRBD1 (7 bases). CDR3 length: 15 amino acids. Germline loops: CDR1 SGHTA, CDR2 FQGTGA. Trimming took 5 bases from V and 5 from J, leaving 19 bases between them. The CDR3 region is CASSPRGRGGHEQYF. Written as DNA, the CDR3 is TGTGCCAGCAGCCCAAGGGGGCGGGGCGGCCACGAGCAGTACTTC. Full variable domain (remainder filled in from reference TRBV7-3 and TRBJ2-7): GAGVSQTPSNKVTEKGKYVELRCDPISGHTALYWYRQSLGQGPEFLIYFQGTGAADDSGLPNDRFFAVRPEGSVSTLKIQRTERGDSAVYLCASSPRGRGGHEQYFGPGTRLTVT.

This chain joins TRBV7-9 and TRBJ2-7; D is ambiguous. The CDR3 length is 12 residues. Trimming shortened V by 5 bases and J by 5 bases, and 10 bases separated the two germline ends. Germline lookup yields CDR1 SEHNR and CDR2 FQNEAQ (reference sequence). The DNA of the CDR3 is TGTGCCAGCAGCGAGTTAGACCACGAGCAGTACTTC. Protein: CASSELDHEQYF.

This chain joins TRBV4-1 and TRBJ1-5; D not certain. This CDR3 spans 12 amino acids. The germline gives CDR1 MGHRA, CDR2 YSYEKL. V was pared by 1 base and J by 7 bases, with 5 bases between. DNA of the CDR3: TGCGCCAGCAGCCAAGTTGACCAGCCCCAGCATTTT. Protein product: CASSQVDQPQHF.

The chain carries TRBV7-4 and TRBJ1-6; 8 nucleotides align to TRBD1. There are 17 residues in the CDR3. Germline V gives CDR1 SGHVT, CDR2 SQSDAQ. V shed 4 bases, J shed 1 base, and the junction held 6 bases outside the gene matches. CDR3 amino acids: CASSSGQGRSYNSPLHF. CDR3 in DNA: TGTGCCAGCAGCTCCGGACAGGGAAGGTCCTATAATTCACCCCTCCACTTT. The full variable domain, in which reference TRBV7-4 and TRBJ1-6 provide the parts outside the CDR3, is GAGVSQSPRYKVAKRGRDVALRCDSISGHVTLYWYRQTLGQGSEVLTYSQSDAQRDKSGRPSGRFSAERPERSVSTLKIQRTEQGDSAVYLCASSSGQGRSYNSPLHFGNGTRLTVT.

This clone has just a few counts. The rearrangement uses TRBV23-1 and TRBJ1-1, with D possibly TRBD1 on 5 matching bases. TRBV23-1 is treated as an ORF (open reading frame) with a function not yet certain. The V gene lost 0 bases and the J gene lost 0 bases, with 11 bases spanning the gap. The CDR3 contains 16 residues. This chain's CDR3 is CASSQSKGGVNTEAFF. The CDR3 DNA sequence: TGCGCCAGCAGTCAATCAAAGGGAGGGGTGAACACTGAAGCTTTCTTT.

The chain uses TRBV24-1 and TRBJ2-5; D remains unclear. The CDR3 has 16 amino acids. Between the trimmed V and J ends, which lost 3 bases and 4 bases, there was a span of 17 bases. The V gene's germline CDR1 is KGHDR and CDR2 SFDVKD. The DNA for the CDR3 is TGTGCCACCAGTGATGTGGTTGCTGGCTCTGCAGAGACCCAGTACTTC. Its translation is CATSDVVAGSAETQYF.

This chain links TRBV28 with TRBJ2-3; possibly TRBD2 for D (7 bases). With 10 bases removed from V and 4 bases from J, the gap between germline ends came to 18 bases. The CDR3 extends over 14 amino acids. CDR1 is MDHEN and CDR2 is SYDVKM in the germline V gene. The CDR3 loop is CATLGGVWSDTQYF. The CDR3 region has the DNA TGTGCCACCTTAGGGGGGGTTTGGTCAGATACGCAGTATTTT.

V gene TRBV4-2 combines with J gene TRBJ2-7; D unclear. Germline loops: CDR1 LGHNA, CDR2 YNFKEQ. The V end lost 2 bases, the J end lost 3 bases, and 14 bases lay between the germline ends. The CDR3 runs to 15 residues. The DNA of the CDR3 is TGTGCCAGCAGCCAAAACGCAAAAAGGGACTACGAGCAGTACTTC. Translated, it gives CASSQNAKRDYEQYF.

This chain connects TRBV7-2 to TRBJ1-2; D is unclear. Trimming removed 1 base at V and 8 bases at J, with 5 bases between. Germline CDR1 reads SGHTA; CDR2 reads FQGNSA. The CDR3 runs 11 residues. CDR3 in DNA: TGTGCCAGCAGCTTAGGGGGAGGCTACACCTTC. Protein: CASSLGGGYTF.